This T cell receptor (beta chain) came from a study of post-analysis software for immune sequencing data. Across the whole study: Relapsing-remitting, secondary progressive and progressive-relapsing multiple sclerosis were all included among the disease courses. Study-wide results and caveats: Those samples that were prepared in the same batch co-clustered strongly by F measure. The study found TRBV5-6, TRBV5-1 and TRBV20-1 among about 5 TRBV segments more frequent in patients than controls. Normalized Chao1 diversity was significantly reduced in patients versus controls.

From germline, CDR1 is DFQATT and CDR2 SNEGSKA (reference sequence). The CDR3 covers 13 residues. The V end was cut by 3 bases, the J end by 3 bases, with 9 bases between. Presence of unique molecular identifiers characterized the TCR beta cDNA libraries. TCRdb processed the PCR reads anew with MiXCR; each CDR3 protein has one entry. The table shows 250,000 to 300,000 distinct CDR3 sequences, with 35% to 40% occurring only once. This clonotype was seen more than once but under ten times. Its cognate antigen is unknown. Sequencing was carried out using blood. This TCR derives from a girl aged 10 to 17 with multiple sclerosis. This chain connects TRBV20-1 to TRBJ1-5; no reliable D call. The CDR3 loop reads CSASATVNQPQHF. Written as DNA, the CDR3 is TGCAGTGCTAGTGCGACGGTCAATCAGCCCCAGCATTTT.